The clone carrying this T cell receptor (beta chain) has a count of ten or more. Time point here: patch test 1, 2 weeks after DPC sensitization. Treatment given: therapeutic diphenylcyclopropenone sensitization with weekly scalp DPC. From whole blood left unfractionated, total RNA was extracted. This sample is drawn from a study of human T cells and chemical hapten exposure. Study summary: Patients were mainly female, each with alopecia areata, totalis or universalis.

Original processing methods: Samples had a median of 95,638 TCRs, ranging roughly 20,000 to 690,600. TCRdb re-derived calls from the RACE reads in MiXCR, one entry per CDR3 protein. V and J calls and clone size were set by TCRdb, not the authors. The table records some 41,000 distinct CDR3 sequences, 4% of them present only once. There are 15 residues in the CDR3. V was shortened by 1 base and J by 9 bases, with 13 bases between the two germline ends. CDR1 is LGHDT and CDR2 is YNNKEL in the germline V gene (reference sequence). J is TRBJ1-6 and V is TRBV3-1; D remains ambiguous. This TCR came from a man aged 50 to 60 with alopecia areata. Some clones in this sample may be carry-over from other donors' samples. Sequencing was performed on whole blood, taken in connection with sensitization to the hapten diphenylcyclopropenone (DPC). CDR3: CASSQGGVGSSPLHF. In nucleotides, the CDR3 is TGTGCCAGCAGCCAAGGGGGAGTAGGCAGTTCACCCCTCCACTTT.